The 20 T cell receptor beta chains presented below share a single source sample, sequenced in a study of T cell repertoires in cytomegalovirus infection. TCRdb re-called the reads through MiXCR, storing one row per CDR3 protein. This sample yields around 94,000 distinct CDR3 sequences, of which 15% to 20% are seen a single time; about 8.8% belongs to the top ten. Sequenced input: PBMCs. These receptor sequences come from a human donor in good health (CMV status not recorded). Some clones in this sample may be carry-over from other donors' samples.

There are many counts of this clonotype. The CDR3 region has the DNA TGTGCCAGCAGCTTGGACGGGGACTCCTACAATGAGCAGTTCTTC. Residues: CASSLDGDSYNEQFF. The V gene is TRBV5-5, the J gene TRBJ2-1, with a possible D match to TRBD2 (5 bases). V was shortened by 0 bases and J by 0 bases, with 7 bases between the two germline ends. The CDR3 is 15 amino acids. The germline V gene has CDR1 SGHKS and CDR2 YYEKEE (reference sequence).

The V and J genes are TRBV20-1 and TRBJ2-4; D ambiguous. V was clipped by 5 bases and J by 6 bases, with 11 bases between them. The germline V gene has CDR1 DFQATT and CDR2 SNEGSKA (reference sequence). The CDR3 loop spans 12 amino acids. CDR3 sequence reads: CSAYQNRNIQYF. The CDR3 region has the DNA TGCAGTGCTTATCAGAACAGAAACATTCAGTACTTC.

V gene TRBV24-1 combines with J gene TRBJ2-1; possible D gene TRBD1, 7 bases. Germline values: CDR1 KGHDR, CDR2 SFDVKD. This CDR3 region has 16 residues. The V gene lost 2 bases and the J gene lost 9 bases, with 19 bases spanning the gap. The CDR3 region has the DNA TGTGCCACCAGTGATTCTAGACAGGGAGGTTACGCTGAGCAGTTCTTC. Its translation: CATSDSRQGGYAEQFF.

This clonotype was seen a few times. The chain recombines TRBV5-4 with TRBJ2-3; D unclear. Germline loops: CDR1 SGHNT, CDR2 YYREEE (reference sequence). V dropped 4 bases and J dropped 1 base, with 7 bases sitting between them. This CDR3 has 13 residues. The CDR3 sequence: CASSATGTDTQYF. For the CDR3, the DNA is TGTGCCAGCAGCGCCACAGGCACAGATACGCAGTATTTT.

This clonotype was recorded many times. This chain links TRBV6-5 with TRBJ1-1; D unclear. Looked up from germline, CDR1 is MNHEY and CDR2 is SVGAGI. V lost 2 bases and J 9 bases, leaving 16 bases between the germline ends. The CDR3 has 14 residues. CDR3 sequence: CASSYGVPPRKAFF. The CDR3 bases are TGTGCCAGCAGTTACGGGGTGCCCCCGCGAAAAGCTTTCTTT.

CDR3 DNA sequence: TGCAGTGCTAGTTCTAATAGCGGGGCTCAAGAGACCCAGTACTTC. This gives the protein CSASSNSGAQETQYF. The genes are TRBV20-1 and TRBJ2-5, with TRBD2 matching over 8 bases. The junction had 8 bases not matched to a gene; V was cut back by 3 bases and J by 2 bases. The germline V gene has CDR1 DFQATT and CDR2 SNEGSKA (reference sequence). This CDR3 has 15 residues.

This clonotype came up many times. The rearrangement uses TRBV4-1 and TRBJ2-2; weak D call: TRBD1 (6 bases). CDR1 and CDR2 (germline): MGHRA, YSYEKL. The length of the CDR3 is 16 residues. The V gene lost 6 bases and the J gene lost 0 bases, with 14 bases spanning the gap. The CDR3 region has the DNA TGCGCCAGCAGTCGGACCGGGACATCGAACACCGGGGAGCTGTTTTTT. It translates to CASSRTGTSNTGELFF.

This clonotype was seen repeatedly, ten times or more. The rearrangement uses TRBV7-2 and TRBJ1-6, with D unclear. Germline values: CDR1 SGHTA, CDR2 FQGNSA. Trimming shortened V by 2 bases and J by 9 bases, and 5 bases separated the two germline ends. The CDR3 loop spans 12 amino acids. CDR3 in amino acids: CASSLQLSPLHF. The DNA of the CDR3 is TGTGCCAGCAGCTTACAACTTTCACCCCTCCACTTT.

V and J are TRBV9 and TRBJ1-1, with 7 bases aligning to TRBD1. CDR1 and CDR2 (germline): SGDLS, YYNGEE. The CDR3 is 20 residues long. After removal of 6 bases from V and 0 bases from J, the junction contained 23 bases not matched to a gene. This CDR3 reads CASTIKGGGRRGSMNTEAFF. The CDR3, as DNA: TGTGCCAGCACGATAAAAGGAGGGGGCCGCCGAGGGTCTATGAACACTGAAGCTTTCTTT. The whole variable domain, filled in from reference TRBV9 and TRBJ1-1, reads DSGVTQTPKHLITATGQRVTLRCSPRSGDLSVYWYQQSLDQGLQFLIQYYNGEERAKGNILERFSAQQFPDLHSELNLSSLELGDSALYFCASTIKGGGRRGSMNTEAFFGQGTRLTVV.

This clonotype was detected only a few times. The rearrangement uses TRBV11-3 and TRBJ2-6, with 9 bases lining up with TRBD2. The CDR3 loop spans 18 amino acids. CDR1 and CDR2 from the germline V gene are SGHNT and YENEEA. V shed 1 base, J shed 4 bases, and the junction held 8 bases outside the gene matches. CDR3: CASSLGGSGGAGANVLTF. The CDR3 DNA sequence: TGTGCCAGCAGCTTAGGAGGTAGCGGGGGAGCGGGGGCCAACGTCCTGACTTTC.

This clonotype has a count of ten or more. This chain connects TRBV7-2 to TRBJ2-1; tentative D call: TRBD2 (6 bases). Trimming stripped 5 bases from V and 9 bases from J, with 11 bases between. The CDR3 sequence is 12 residues long. Germline CDR1 is SGHTA and CDR2 is FQGNSA. CDR3 DNA sequence: TGTGCCAGCAGCCTTCTCGGGGGTGAGCAGTTCTTC. This gives the protein CASSLLGGEQFF.

This chain joins TRBV15 and TRBJ2-1, with D maybe TRBD2 (7 bases). The germline V gene has CDR1 LNHNV and CDR2 YYDKDF (reference sequence). V lost 3 bases and J lost 0, with 12 bases in between. The CDR3 is made up of 16 amino acids. The CDR3 here is CATSSKGGSSYNEQFF. In DNA form, the CDR3 reads TGTGCCACCAGCAGTAAGGGGGGGAGCTCCTACAATGAGCAGTTCTTC.

This clonotype was seen repeatedly, ten times or more. This chain connects TRBV12-3 or TRBV12-4 to TRBJ1-6, with 7 bases matching TRBD1. The ends lost 6 bases at V and 7 bases at J; junction bases unmatched: 6. CDR3 length: 14 amino acids. The CDR3: CASSFTTGNSPLHF. The CDR3, as DNA: TGTGCCAGCAGCTTCACGACAGGGAATTCACCCCTCCACTTT.

The V gene is TRBV7-2, the J gene TRBJ2-1; no reliable D call. The V gene's germline CDR1 is SGHTA and CDR2 FQGNSA. Trimming pared 5 bases from V and 6 bases from J, leaving 14 bases between. The CDR3 loop spans 14 amino acids. In DNA, the CDR3 is TGTGCCAGCAGCCAAGACCCGAGTGGCAATGAGCAGTTCTTC. Amino acids: CASSQDPSGNEQFF.

This clonotype showed up many times. The genes are TRBV7-2 and TRBJ2-5; tentatively, D is TRBD2 (5 bases). CDR1 SGHTA and CDR2 FQGNSA come from the germline V gene. Trimming removed 3 bases at V and 2 bases at J, with 7 bases between. This CDR3 is 13 amino acids long. The CDR3 DNA reads as TGTGCCAGCAGCTTCGTAGCGCAAGAGACCCAGTACTTC. This encodes CASSFVAQETQYF.

This clonotype was observed many times. The chain joins TRBV5-4 to TRBJ2-2, with D possibly TRBD1 on 7 matching bases. Trimming pared 4 bases from V and 5 bases from J, leaving 21 bases between. This CDR3 has 17 residues. The germline gives CDR1 SGHNT, CDR2 YYREEE (reference sequence). CDR3 protein: CASSPTARGVGTGELFF. The CDR3 DNA reads TGTGCCAGCAGCCCGACCGCCAGGGGGGTTGGAACCGGGGAGCTGTTTTTT.

In DNA form, the CDR3 reads TGTGCCGTCGGGCGGGGATCTGGAAACACCATATATTTT. This codes for CAVGRGSGNTIYF. The chain carries TRBV6-5 and TRBJ1-3; D call uncertain. CDR3 size: 13 residues. Germline V gene sequence: CDR1 MNHEY, CDR2 SVGAGI. Trimming cost V 11 bases and J 1 base, with 12 bases left between them.

This clonotype was counted at least ten times. The CDR3 DNA sequence: TGTGCCAGCAGCTTAGCTGGGTCTCCCAGGACTTTCTACTCCTACGAGCAGTACTTC. Its translation: CASSLAGSPRTFYSYEQYF. This rearrangement joins TRBV11-2 to TRBJ2-7, with a weak D call TRBD2 (5 bases). CDR3 length: 19 residues. Germline CDR1 SGHAT, CDR2 FQNNGV. V was shortened by 1 base and J by 0 bases, with 22 bases between the two germline ends.

In its sample, this clonotype was seen a few times. The chain employs TRBV10-3 and TRBJ2-3; TRBD2 is a possible D gene (5 bases). The CDR3 is made up of 14 amino acids. With 5 bases removed from V and 0 bases from J, the gap between germline ends came to 9 bases. Germline V lookup: CDR1 ENHRY, CDR2 SYGVKD. CDR3 coding DNA: TGTGCCATCAGTAGCGGAATTAGCACAGATACGCAGTATTTT. This sequence encodes CAISSGISTDTQYF.

The chain carries TRBV20-1 and TRBJ2-3; TRBD2 matches at 11 bases. The J segment lost 7 bases and the V segment lost 5 bases, leaving 11 bases of the junction unmatched. Germline V gene sequence: CDR1 DFQATT, CDR2 SNEGSKA (reference sequence). The CDR3 is 15 amino acids. CDR3 sequence: CSALGLAGGRYTQYF. The CDR3 bases are TGCAGTGCTCTAGGGTTAGCGGGGGGGCGGTATACGCAGTATTTT.